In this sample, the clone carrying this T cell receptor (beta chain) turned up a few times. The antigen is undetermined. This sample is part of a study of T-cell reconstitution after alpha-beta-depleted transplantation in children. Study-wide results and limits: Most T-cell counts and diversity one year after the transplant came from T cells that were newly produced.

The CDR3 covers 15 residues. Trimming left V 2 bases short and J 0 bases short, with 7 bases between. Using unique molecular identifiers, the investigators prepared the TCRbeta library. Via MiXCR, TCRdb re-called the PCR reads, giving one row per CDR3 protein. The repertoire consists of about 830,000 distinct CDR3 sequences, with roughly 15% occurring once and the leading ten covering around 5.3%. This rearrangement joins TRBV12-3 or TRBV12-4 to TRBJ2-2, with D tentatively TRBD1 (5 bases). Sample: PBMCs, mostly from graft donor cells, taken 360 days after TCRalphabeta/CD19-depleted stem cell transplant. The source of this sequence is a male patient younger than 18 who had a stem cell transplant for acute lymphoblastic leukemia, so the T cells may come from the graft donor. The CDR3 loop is CASSLLQANTGELFF. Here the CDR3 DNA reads TGTGCCAGCAGTTTACTACAGGCGAACACCGGGGAGCTGTTTTTT.